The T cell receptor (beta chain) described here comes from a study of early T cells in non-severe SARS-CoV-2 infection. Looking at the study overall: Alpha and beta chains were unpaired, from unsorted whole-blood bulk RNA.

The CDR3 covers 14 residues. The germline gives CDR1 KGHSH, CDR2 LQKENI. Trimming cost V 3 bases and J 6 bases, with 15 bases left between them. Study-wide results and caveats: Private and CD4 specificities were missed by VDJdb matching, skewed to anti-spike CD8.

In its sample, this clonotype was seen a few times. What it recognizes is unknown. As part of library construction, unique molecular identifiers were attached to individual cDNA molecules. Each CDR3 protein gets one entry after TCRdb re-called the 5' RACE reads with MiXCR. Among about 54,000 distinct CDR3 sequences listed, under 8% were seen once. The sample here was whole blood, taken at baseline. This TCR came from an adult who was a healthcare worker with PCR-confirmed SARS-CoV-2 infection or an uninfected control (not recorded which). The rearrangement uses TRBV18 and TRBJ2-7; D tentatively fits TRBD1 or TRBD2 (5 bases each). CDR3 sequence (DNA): TGTGCCAGCTCACCGTATACCGGGGCCACCGAGCAGTACTTC. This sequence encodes CASSPYTGATEQYF.